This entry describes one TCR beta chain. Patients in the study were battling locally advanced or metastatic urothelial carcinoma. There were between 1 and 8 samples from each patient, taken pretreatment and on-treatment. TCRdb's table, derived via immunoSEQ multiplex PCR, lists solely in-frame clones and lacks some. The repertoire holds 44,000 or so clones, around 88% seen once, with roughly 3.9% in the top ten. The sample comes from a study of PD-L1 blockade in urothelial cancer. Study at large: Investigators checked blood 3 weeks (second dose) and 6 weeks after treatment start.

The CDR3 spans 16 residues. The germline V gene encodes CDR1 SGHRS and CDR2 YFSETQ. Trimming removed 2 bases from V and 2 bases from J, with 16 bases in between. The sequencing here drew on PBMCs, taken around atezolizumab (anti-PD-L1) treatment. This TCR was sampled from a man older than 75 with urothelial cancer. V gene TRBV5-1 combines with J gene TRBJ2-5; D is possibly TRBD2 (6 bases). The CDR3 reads CASSFLLAAIQETQYF. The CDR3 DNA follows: TGCGCCAGCAGCTTCTTATTAGCGGCTATACAAGAGACCCAGTACTTC.